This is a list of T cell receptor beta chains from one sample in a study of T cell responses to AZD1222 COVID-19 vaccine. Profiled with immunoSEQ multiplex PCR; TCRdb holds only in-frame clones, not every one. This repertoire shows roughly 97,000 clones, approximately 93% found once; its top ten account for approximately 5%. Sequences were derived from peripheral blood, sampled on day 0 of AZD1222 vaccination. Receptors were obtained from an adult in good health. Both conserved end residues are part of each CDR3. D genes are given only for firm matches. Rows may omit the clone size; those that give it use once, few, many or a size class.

TGTGCCAGCACTCATGCCCACTCCTCTAGCAGACCCTACGAGCAGTACTTC	CASTHAHSSSRPYEQYF	NA	NA	TRBV21-1	TRBJ2-7
TGCAGCTTTCCCTTGGCGGGCAGCCAGCATTTT	CSFPLAGSQHF	NA	NA	TRBV20-1	TRBJ1-5
TGTGCCAGCAGCGCGGGACAGGGAAGCTATGGCTACACCTTC	CASSAGQGSYGYTF	NA	TRBD1	TRBV9	TRBJ1-2
TGTGCCAGCAGCTTAGTCTCAAGGGATACGCAGTATTTT	CASSLVSRDTQYF	NA	NA	TRBV11-2	TRBJ2-3
TGTGCCAGCAGCGTAGGACGCTCTGGGGCCAACGTCCTGACTTTC	CASSVGRSGANVLTF	NA	NA	TRBV9	TRBJ2-6
TGCAGCGTTCTTCGGGGGGATGGCCTCTCGGGAGGCTACACCTTC	CSVLRGDGLSGGYTF	few	NA	TRBV29-1	TRBJ1-2
TGTGCCAGCAGTGACGAGGGTAATCAGCCCCAGCATTTT	CASSDEGNQPQHF	NA	NA	TRBV2	TRBJ1-5
TGTGCCAGCAGTGAACCGGTCAGAGCCTATAATTCACCCCTCCACTTT	CASSEPVRAYNSPLHF	once	NA	TRBV6-1	TRBJ1-6
TGCGCCAGCAGCCTCGGGACAGGGGGCGCTTATGAAAAACTGTTTTTT	CASSLGTGGAYEKLFF	NA	TRBD1	TRBV5-1	TRBJ1-4
TGCGCCAGCAGCTTATCCCCCACCACTGAAGCTTTCTTT	CASSLSPTTEAFF	once	NA	TRBV5-1	TRBJ1-1